These T cell receptor beta chains were read from a single sample in a study of radiation and T cells in renal cell carcinoma. Using immunoSEQ multiplex PCR, the repertoire was profiled, and TCRdb retains in-frame clones only, with some absent. The sample shows about 18,000 clones, less than 65% of them seen only once. The sequenced sample was tumor tissue, obtained from a patient whose treatment included radiotherapy and nephrectomy. The receptors come from a man aged 50 to 59 with renal cell carcinoma. Each CDR3 is given with its conserved first and last residue. A D gene is named only where the DNA matches it firmly. A row's size may be missing; if present it is once, few, many or a size class.

clone_size	j_call	v_call	cdr3_length	d_call	cdr3_nt	cdr3_aa
.	TRBJ2-7	TRBV19	15	.	TGTGCCAGTAGTATGGACAGTCAAGTGTCCTACGAGCAGTACTTC	CASSMDSQVSYEQYF
.	TRBJ1-2	TRBV5-1	13	.	TGCGCCAGCAGCTGGGGGACGGACTATGGCTACACCTTC	CASSWGTDYGYTF
medium-sized	TRBJ2-7	TRBV7-8	14	.	TGTGCCAGCAGCAGTTACAGGGGAGGCTACGAGCAGTACTTC	CASSSYRGGYEQYF
.	TRBJ1-2	TRBV2	15	.	TGTGCCAGCAGTCCCCAGACCGAATTTAACTATGGCTACACCTTC	CASSPQTEFNYGYTF
.	TRBJ2-5	TRBV2	14	.	TGTGCCAGCAGTGAACTGACTACCCAAGAGACCCAGTACTTC	CASSELTTQETQYF
few	TRBJ2-7	TRBV5-1	13	.	TGCGCCAGCAGCTTCACCCCGACCTACGAGCAGTACTTC	CASSFTPTYEQYF
.	TRBJ2-6	TRBV27	15	.	TGTGCCAGCACTCCGCGACTCTCTGGGGCCAACGTCCTGACTTTC	CASTPRLSGANVLTF
.	TRBJ2-1	TRBV7-7	14	.	TGTGCTAGCAGCTTTTCCGGGAGAGACAATGAGCAGTTCTTC	CASSFSGRDNEQFF
.	TRBJ2-2	TRBV7-6	14	.	TGTGCCAGCAGCTTAGCGGGTTTCACCGGGGAGCTGTTTTTT	CASSLAGFTGELFF
few	TRBJ2-7	TRBV5-1	16	.	TGCGCCAGCAGTGTTTTCGGCGGGGTAAACTCCTACGAGCAGTACTTC	CASSVFGGVNSYEQYF
.	TRBJ1-2	TRBV27	15	.	TGTGCCAGCAGTTTCCGGGACTCCGGGGAGGGTGGCTACACCTTC	CASSFRDSGEGGYTF
.	TRBJ1-1	TRBV10-3	12	.	TGTGCCATCATGTCAGGGGACACTGAAGCTTTCTTT	CAIMSGDTEAFF
.	TRBJ2-7	TRBV11-1	15	TRBD2	TGTGCCAGCAGCGATCCTAGGACTAGCGGTAACGAGCAGTACTTC	CASSDPRTSGNEQYF
.	TRBJ2-7	TRBV19	15	.	TGTGCCAGTAGTGGGGGGACAGCGTTAACCTACGAGCAGTACTTC	CASSGGTALTYEQYF
.	TRBJ2-7	TRBV28	15	TRBD2	TGTGCCAGCAGTTTACGGACTAGCGGGATTATCGAGCAGTACTTC	CASSLRTSGIIEQYF
few	TRBJ2-2	TRBV4-1	15	TRBD1	TGCGCCAGCAGCCTTGACAGGGAAGGAACCGGGGAGCTGTTTTTT	CASSLDREGTGELFF
.	TRBJ1-2	TRBV4-1	15	.	TGCGCCAGCAGCCAAGATCCGGGCGGGACCTATGGCTACACCTTC	CASSQDPGGTYGYTF
once	TRBJ1-1	TRBV5-1	15	.	TGCGCCAGCAGCCCGGGGTTGGTCTTGAACACTGAAGCTTTCTTT	CASSPGLVLNTEAFF
.	TRBJ1-2	TRBV6-6	15	.	TGTGCCAGCAGTTCACAGGGCCGCGGTAACTATGGCTACACCTTC	CASSSQGRGNYGYTF
.	TRBJ2-5	TRBV6-6	14	TRBD2	TGTGCCAGCAGGTATAGCGGGAGTCATGAGACCCAGTACTTC	CASRYSGSHETQYF
.	TRBJ1-2	TRBV4-3	14	TRBD1	TGCGCCAGCAGCCCCTGGACAGGGGTAGAGGGCTACACCTTC	CASSPWTGVEGYTF
few	TRBJ1-3	TRBV5-6	11	.	TGTGCCAGCAGCTTTGGAAACACCATATATTTT	CASSFGNTIYF
.	TRBJ2-1	TRBV2	15	TRBD2	TGTGCCAGCAGTTCTAGCGGGAGCTCCTACAATGAGCAGTTCTTC	CASSSSGSSYNEQFF
.	TRBJ2-3	TRBV19	15	TRBD2	TGTGCCAGTAGTTCAGGACTAGCGGGAACAGATACGCAGTATTTT	CASSSGLAGTDTQYF
.	TRBJ2-1	TRBV5-1	16	TRBD2	TGCGCCAGCAGCTTGGGACGGGGGGGCCGTGACAATGAGCAGTTCTTC	CASSLGRGGRDNEQFF
.	TRBJ2-1	TRBV2	16	.	TGTGCCAGCAGTCTGTGGGCCAGGGGAAATTACAATGAGCAGTTCTTC	CASSLWARGNYNEQFF
once	TRBJ2-1	TRBV7-3	12	.	TGTGCCAGCAGCCCGACGGGCAATGAGCAGTTCTTC	CASSPTGNEQFF
.	TRBJ1-2	TRBV4-1	13	.	TGCGCCAGCAGCCAAGACTTAGCCTATGGCTACACCTTC	CASSQDLAYGYTF
.	TRBJ1-1	TRBV7-2	14	.	TGTGCCAGCAGCCGTACCCAGGGTTACGATGAAGCTTTCTTT	CASSRTQGYDEAFF
once	TRBJ2-3	TRBV5-8	16	TRBD2	TGTGCCAGCAGCCCTCGGGAGGGGAGAGGCACAGATACGCAGTATTTT	CASSPREGRGTDTQYF
.	TRBJ2-2	TRBV6-6	16	.	TGTGCCAGCAGTTACTACCCCGGAACGAACACCGGGGAGCTGTTTTTT	CASSYYPGTNTGELFF
.	TRBJ2-1	TRBV11-1	12	.	TGTGCCAGCAGCTTATGGGGCAATGAGCAGTTCTTC	CASSLWGNEQFF
once	TRBJ2-1	TRBV10-2	16	TRBD2	TGCGCCAGCAGAGAAACGGGACTAGCGGGAGAAAATGAGCAGTTCTTC	CASRETGLAGENEQFF
.	TRBJ1-2	TRBV27	12	TRBD1	TGTGCCAGCAGTTCAGGGGGAGGAGGCTACACCTTC	CASSSGGGGYTF
.	TRBJ1-2	TRBV27	15	.	TGTGCCAGCAGTTTATCGGGGAGAGTGGGCTATGGCTACACCTTC	CASSLSGRVGYGYTF
.	TRBJ2-7	TRBV7-8	15	.	TGTGCCAGCAGCTTAGACCCAGGGATTGGGAACGAGCAGTACTTC	CASSLDPGIGNEQYF
.	TRBJ2-3	TRBV5-1	14	.	TGCGCCAGCAGCTTGGGCGGCCGATCAGATACGCAGTATTTT	CASSLGGRSDTQYF
.	TRBJ2-5	TRBV27	14	.	TGTGCCAGCAGTAGTAGAAGTGGACCTTGGACCCAGTACTTC	CASSSRSGPWTQYF
few	TRBJ1-2	TRBV5-1	13	.	TGCGCCAGCAGCTTTACCCAGGGGTATGGCTACACCTTC	CASSFTQGYGYTF
many	TRBJ1-5	TRBV5-1	13	.	TGCGCCAGCAGCTTGGACGGCAATCAGCCCCAGCATTTT	CASSLDGNQPQHF
medium-sized	TRBJ1-1	TRBV7-3	13	TRBD1	TGTGCCAGCAGCTCACAGGGGAGCACTGAAGCTTTCTTT	CASSSQGSTEAFF
.	TRBJ2-7	TRBV30	14	.	TGTGCCTGTCCTTCCGGGACGGGATACCACGAGCAGTACTTC	CACPSGTGYHEQYF
.	TRBJ2-1	TRBV23-1	12	.	TGCGCCAGCAGTCATCAGGGAGCTAAGCAGTTCTTC	CASSHQGAKQFF
.	TRBJ2-3	TRBV28	16	.	TGTGCCAGCAGTTCTATGCAGGGATTAGGGACAGATACGCAGTATTTT	CASSSMQGLGTDTQYF
.	TRBJ2-1	TRBV5-1	16	TRBD1	TGCGCCAGCAGCCATCAGACAGGGGGCGAGGGCAATGAGCAGTTCTTC	CASSHQTGGEGNEQFF
.	TRBJ1-5	TRBV6-1	14	.	TGTGCCAGCAGTGAAAGCGGACCTTATCAGCCCCAGCATTTT	CASSESGPYQPQHF
.	TRBJ2-2	TRBV29-1	15	.	TGCAGCGTTGATGGTGGAGGGCTGAACACCGGGGAGCTGTTTTTT	CSVDGGGLNTGELFF
.	TRBJ2-2	TRBV6-1	14	TRBD1	TGTGCCAGCAGTCAACAGGGGGCAGCCGGGGAGCTGTTTTTT	CASSQQGAAGELFF
few	TRBJ2-2	TRBV28	19	TRBD2	TGTGCCAGCAGTTTGTACCGACTAGCGGGGGGGCTCGGCACCGGGGAGCTGTTTTTT	CASSLYRLAGGLGTGELFF
.	TRBJ2-1	TRBV2	16	TRBD2	TGTGCCAGCAGCCCATCGGAGCGGGGGGGCTACAATGAGCAGTTCTTC	CASSPSERGGYNEQFF
.	TRBJ1-1	TRBV29-1	11	.	TGCAGCGTTGAAGGGACGGCTGAAGCTTTCTTT	CSVEGTAEAFF
.	TRBJ1-4	TRBV18	14	TRBD1	TGTGCCAGCTCACCGACAGGGGGCAATGAAAAACTGTTTTTT	CASSPTGGNEKLFF
few	TRBJ1-1	TRBV7-2	14	.	TGTGCCAGCAGCTTAAGTTTCAGGAACACTGAAGCTTTCTTT	CASSLSFRNTEAFF
many	TRBJ1-2	TRBV9	13	.	TGTGCCAGCAGCGGTACAGGGAATGGCGGCTACACCTTC	CASSGTGNGGYTF
few	TRBJ1-3	TRBV10-3	16	.	TGTGCCATCTCCCCTGCTGGGGTAAGGGATGGAAACACCATATATTTT	CAISPAGVRDGNTIYF
.	TRBJ2-2	TRBV19	14	TRBD1	TGTGCCAGTAGACAGGGGATGCGCGACGGGGAGCTGTTTTTT	CASRQGMRDGELFF
.	TRBJ2-7	TRBV29-1	16	TRBD2	TGCAGCGTGGGGGATCCGGGCGGGAGGAACTCCTACGAGCAGTACTTC	CSVGDPGGRNSYEQYF
.	TRBJ2-5	TRBV6-1	14	TRBD1	TGTGCCAGCAGCTCCGGGACAGGGATTGAGACCCAGTACTTC	CASSSGTGIETQYF
once	TRBJ2-7	TRBV15	16	.	TGTGCCACCAGCAGAGTCCAGCTGGATCAAACCTACGAGCAGTACTTC	CATSRVQLDQTYEQYF
.	TRBJ2-5	TRBV7-2	16	.	TGTGCCAGCAGCTTAGCGTTCGCAGACGCTCAAGAGACCCAGTACTTC	CASSLAFADAQETQYF